The clone carrying this TCR beta chain has at least ten counts. Its antigen is currently unknown. The data were taken from a study of T-cell memory formation after mild COVID-19. Study at large: The TCR clusters were mostly specific to one donor. Findings of the study overall: Shrinking CD4+ clones were chiefly CM and EM; CD8+ ones were chiefly EMRA. The pre-infection memory compartment contained some responding clones, suggesting cross-reactive memory joined. Clones contracting over day 15 to 85 were CD4/CD8 balanced, with later expanders leaning CD4+.

CDR3 length: 14 amino acids. The V and J ends lost 6 bases and 0 bases respectively, with 10 bases between them. The germline V gene encodes CDR1 MNHEY and CDR2 SVGAGI. TCRdb itself ran the 5' RACE reads through MiXCR, one entry per CDR3 protein. The table includes 470,000 or so distinct CDR3 sequences, roughly 17% detected once. The J gene is TRBJ2-3, the V gene TRBV6-5; D is perhaps TRBD2 (5 bases). Sequencing used PBMCs or a T cell subset sorted from them (not recorded which). This receptor was obtained from a man younger than 35 who had mild COVID-19 (a few samples of this study predate the infection). Cell type and time point are not known. CDR3 region: CASSPWTSTDTQYF. Here the CDR3 DNA reads TGTGCCAGCAGCCCATGGACTAGCACAGATACGCAGTATTTT.